Listed here are 4 T cell receptor beta chains from one sample, sequenced in a study of cytomegalovirus exposure and HLA in healthy donors. 13 Jbeta primers and 60 Vbeta primers were used for the PCR. Clones were sequenced by immunoSEQ multiplex PCR, and TCRdb holds only the in-frame ones, with some missing. The table records 70,000 or so clones, 55% to 65% of them present only once. Sequencing was performed on PBMCs. Receptors originate from a woman in her 50s in good health and CMV-seronegative.

This sequence joins TRBV28 and TRBJ1-1; D is possibly TRBD1 (5 bases). Germline lookup yields CDR1 MDHEN and CDR2 SYDVKM. V shed 7 bases and J shed 0 bases, with 12 bases lying between them. The CDR3 extends over 14 amino acids. The CDR3 DNA reads TGTGCCAGCAATCAGGGCCCCATGAACACTGAAGCTTTCTTT. Translation: CASNQGPMNTEAFF.

V and J are TRBV9 and TRBJ2-1, with 7 bases aligning to TRBD2. This CDR3 has 15 residues. The germline CDR1 and CDR2 sequences are SGDLS and YYNGEE. V lost 2 bases, J lost 4 bases, and 6 bases stayed unmatched. The chain's CDR3 is CASSVAGDGYNEQFF. CDR3 nucleotides: TGTGCCAGCAGCGTTGCGGGAGATGGGTACAATGAGCAGTTCTTC.

The V call is TRBV5-4, the J call TRBJ2-7; 10 bases agree with TRBD2. J gave up 5 bases and V 4 bases, and 6 bases lay outside the gene matches. This CDR3 region has 14 residues. Germline lookup yields CDR1 SGHNT and CDR2 YYREEE (reference sequence). The CDR3 DNA is TGTGCCAGCAGCGCGACTAGCGGGCGCGACGAGCAGTACTTC. Amino acids: CASSATSGRDEQYF.

The table lists this clone with a count of one. The rearrangement uses TRBV6-5 and TRBJ1-2, with 7 nucleotides matching TRBD1. CDR1 is MNHEY and CDR2 is SVGAGI in the germline V gene. Trimming removed 5 bases from V and 4 bases from J; junction bases left unmatched: 4. The CDR3 has 13 amino acids. Written as DNA, the CDR3 is TGTGCCAGCAGTCGACAGGGATCCTATGGCTACACCTTC. This encodes CASSRQGSYGYTF.